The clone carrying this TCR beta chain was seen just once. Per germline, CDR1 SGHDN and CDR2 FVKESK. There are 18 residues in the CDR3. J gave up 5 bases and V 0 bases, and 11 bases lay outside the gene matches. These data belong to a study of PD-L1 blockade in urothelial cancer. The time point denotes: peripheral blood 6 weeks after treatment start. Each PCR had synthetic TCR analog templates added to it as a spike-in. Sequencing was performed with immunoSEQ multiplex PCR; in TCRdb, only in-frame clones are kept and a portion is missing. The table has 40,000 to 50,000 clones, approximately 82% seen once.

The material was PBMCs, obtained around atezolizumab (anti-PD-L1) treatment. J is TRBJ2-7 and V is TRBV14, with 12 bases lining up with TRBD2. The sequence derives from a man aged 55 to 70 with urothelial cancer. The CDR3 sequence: CASSQEGRLAGVFDEQYF. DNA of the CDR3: TGTGCCAGCAGCCAAGAAGGGAGACTAGCGGGAGTTTTCGACGAGCAGTACTTC.